This entry describes one TCR beta chain. This specimen belongs to a study of blood T cell repertoires in COVID-19. Across the study: Sample material is recorded as cDNA or gDNA derived from T cells, B-cell-depleted T cells, or PBMCs.

Authors' data handling: Amplifying reference gene primers gave estimates of nucleated cell counts. Method: immunoSEQ multiplex PCR; TCRdb's copy keeps in-frame clones and lacks some. V and J calls and clone size follow that table, whereas D and trimming were derived from the DNA. Of roughly 150,000 clones listed, 84% were seen once; the top ten hold around 8.6%. The germline V gene encodes CDR1 SEHNR and CDR2 FQNEAQ (reference sequence). Between the trimmed V and J ends, which lost 3 bases and 0 bases, there was a span of 11 bases. The CDR3 length is 15 residues. The chain uses TRBV7-9 and TRBJ2-5, with D perhaps matching TRBD1 (6 bases). The clonotype originates from a human donor in a cohort sampled during active COVID-19. Sequencing used peripheral blood. The CDR3 sequence: CASSFWTAHQETQYF. CDR3 in DNA: TGTGCCAGCAGCTTTTGGACAGCCCACCAAGAGACCCAGTACTTC.